Listed below are T cell receptor beta chains from one sample, sequenced in a study of beta chain features in type 1 diabetes. Sequencing used immunoSEQ multiplex PCR; TCRdb keeps in-frame clones, though not all of them. The profile covers 250,000 to 350,000 clones, with roughly an eighth appearing a single time and over 0.015% taken by the ten largest. Specimen: naive CD4+ T cells from blood. All receptors come from a man aged 25-45 years with type 1 diabetes. The conserved cysteine and the conserved F or W are not part of the CDR3 here. A D gene is named only where the DNA matches it firmly.

TRBV19,TRBJ2-3,TRBD1,ASSLRRPGTGASTDTQY
TRBV11-1,TRBJ2-1,-,ASSPQGTMGEQF
TRBV6-5,TRBJ1-1,TRBD1,ASSYGTGTGQAF
TRBV28,TRBJ2-7,-,ASRGTGGRYEQY
TRBV4-2,TRBJ2-1,TRBD2,ASSQETSGRMF
TRBV11-2,TRBJ2-4,-,ASSYDWKNIQY
TRBV30,TRBJ2-1,TRBD2,AWSPPIGTTWNEQF
TRBV6-4,TRBJ2-1,TRBD1,ASSGTGGRNEQF
TRBV6-1,TRBJ2-3,-,ASSQQGTSTDTQY
TRBV7-9,TRBJ1-1,-,ASSLGQTVNTEAF
TRBV9,TRBJ2-1,-,ASSVSHRTNYNEQF
TRBV28,TRBJ2-1,TRBD2,ASSPSTSGNNEQF
TRBV5-1,TRBJ2-7,-,ASSLGHAEQY
TRBV7-2,TRBJ1-2,-,ASSLRGLRVDT
TRBV19,TRBJ2-5,-,ASTLSGQETQY
TRBV28,TRBJ1-1,-,ASSLLHFRGRNTEAF
TRBV9,TRBJ2-1,-,ASSVATHNEQF
TRBV14,TRBJ2-7,TRBD1,ASSQDRQGEQY
TRBV13,TRBJ2-4,TRBD2,ASSLETRLAGDGPHGKNIQY
TRBV29-1,TRBJ2-7,-,SVYDQDEQY
TRBV6-5,TRBJ1-2,-,ASTPVGGGYT
TRBV7-2,TRBJ2-7,TRBD2,ASSPSGNYEQY
TRBV28,TRBJ2-7,TRBD2,ASSLASGWSYEQY
TRBV28,TRBJ2-7,TRBD1,ASMPGQGVEQY
TRBV27,TRBJ1-2,-,ASSSGTRTYGYT
TRBV28,TRBJ2-7,TRBD2,ASSNSGRAWDEQY
TRBV30,-,TRBD2,AWSAGGVYEQY
TRBV2,TRBJ2-7,-,ASMRDFSYEQY
TRBV14,TRBJ1-2,TRBD1,ASSQSATGYGGYT
TRBV19,TRBJ2-3,TRBD2,ASSTGTSSGADTQY